This passage covers 14 T cell receptor beta chains from one sample sequenced in a study of spatial heterogeneity in lung cancer. Time point in this sample: blood at routine non-recurrence follow-up after resection. TCRdb reprocessed the 5' RACE reads with MiXCR, giving one entry per CDR3 protein. The repertoire includes just under 10,000 distinct CDR3 sequences, about a quarter of them detected once, and 3% to 5% sits in the top ten. Material: PBMCs, obtained at follow-up. Receptor source: a female donor with early-stage non-small cell lung cancer.

The chain joins TRBV6-2 or TRBV6-3 to TRBJ2-5, with D possibly called TRBD1 or TRBD2 (5 bases each). CDR3 length: 13 amino acids. From germline, CDR1 is MNHEY and CDR2 SVGEGT. The V end was cut by 6 bases, the J end by 10 bases, with 18 bases between. CDR3 in DNA: TGTGCCAGCAGCCCTATAGCCCGAGGGGACCAGTACTTC. Translation gives CASSPIARGDQYF.

This clonotype qualifies as medium-sized. The rearrangement joins TRBV7-2 to TRBJ1-4; tentatively, D is TRBD1 (5 bases). Germline-derived CDR1 and CDR2 are SGHTA and FQGNSA. This CDR3 is built from 13 residues. V dropped 5 bases and J dropped 7 bases, with 11 bases sitting between them. CDR3 DNA sequence: TGTGCCAGCAGCCCCCGGGGCGGTGAAAAACTGTTTTTT. Amino acid sequence: CASSPRGGEKLFF.

The chain has TRBV28 and TRBJ2-6, with D hard to call. This CDR3 is built from 13 residues. Germline assignment: CDR1 MDHEN and CDR2 SYDVKM. The V end lost 6 bases, the J end lost 3 bases, and 6 bases lay between the germline ends. The CDR3 sequence is CASRRIGANVLTF. In DNA form, the CDR3 reads TGTGCCAGCAGAAGGATTGGGGCCAACGTCCTGACTTTC.

This clonotype was found a few times. The chain employs TRBV12-3 or TRBV12-4 and TRBJ2-7; a weak D match, TRBD1 (6 bases). The CDR3 contains 12 residues. Trimming pared 8 bases from V and 9 bases from J, leaving 17 bases between. The CDR3 nucleotides read TGTGCCAGCCGCCGGGCAGGGGATGCGCAGTACTTC. It yields the protein CASRRAGDAQYF.

The chain employs TRBV19 and TRBJ2-5, with TRBD1 matching 9 bases. This CDR3 region has 14 residues. Trimming removed 3 bases from V and 5 bases from J; junction bases left unmatched: 4. Germline assignment: CDR1 LNHDA and CDR2 SQIVND (reference sequence). CDR3 nucleotides: TGTGCCAGTAGTATTACAGGGGGCATCGAGACCCAGTACTTC. Its protein is CASSITGGIETQYF. Full variable domain (missing parts from reference TRBV19 and TRBJ2-5): DGGITQSPKYLFRKEGQNVTLSCEQNLNHDAMYWYRQDPGQGLRLIYYSQIVNDFQKGDIAEGYSVSREKKESFPLTVTSAQKNPTAFYLCASSITGGIETQYFGPGTRLLVL.

The CDR3 nucleotides read TGTGCCAGCAGCCAAGTTCAACAGGGAAACTCACCCCTCCACTTT. This translates into CASSQVQQGNSPLHF. The V and J genes are TRBV3-1 and TRBJ1-6; tentatively, D is TRBD1 (6 bases). The CDR3 has 15 residues. Looked up from germline, CDR1 is LGHDT and CDR2 is YNNKEL (reference sequence). Deletions cut 1 base from V and 10 bases from J, with 14 bases between.

The genes are TRBV9 and TRBJ1-1; 7 nucleotides agree with TRBD1. This CDR3 is 14 amino acids long. Unmatched junction bases numbered 10, after V lost 3 bases and J lost 8 bases. Germline V gene data show CDR1 as SGDLS and CDR2 as YYNGEE. The CDR3 sequence is CASSEITTGEEAFF. The DNA of the CDR3 is TGTGCCAGCAGCGAAATCACCACAGGGGAAGAAGCTTTCTTT. The full variable domain, rest sourced from reference TRBV9 and TRBJ1-1, is DSGVTQTPKHLITATGQRVTLRCSPRSGDLSVYWYQQSLDQGLQFLIQYYNGEERAKGNILERFSAQQFPDLHSELNLSSLELGDSALYFCASSEITTGEEAFFGQGTRLTVV.

This rearrangement joins TRBV6-1 to TRBJ2-7; D not certain. The ends were cut back, 6 bases at V and 7 bases at J, with 19 bases in the middle. This CDR3 is 14 amino acids long. Germline V gene data show CDR1 as MNHNS and CDR2 as SASEGT. CDR3 region: CASRLLPIGEEQYF. The DNA of the CDR3 is TGTGCCAGCAGGCTACTACCAATAGGTGAGGAGCAGTACTTC.

This clonotype was seen a few times. The V gene is TRBV5-1, the J gene TRBJ1-2; 8 nucleotides match TRBD1. The germline V gene has CDR1 SGHRS and CDR2 YFSETQ. V trimming: 4 bases; J trimming: 7 bases; junction bases outside the gene matches: 6. The length of the CDR3 is 13 residues. The CDR3 sequence: CASSLDRDGGYTF. CDR3 in DNA: TGCGCCAGCAGCCTGGACAGGGATGGTGGCTACACCTTC.

This clonotype is deemed medium-sized. Written as DNA, the CDR3 is TGTGCCAGCAGCGCGGGACAGGGGCCTAATTCACCCCTCCACTTT. It encodes CASSAGQGPNSPLHF. The chain couples TRBV7-9 to TRBJ1-6; 10 bases map to TRBD1. In germline, CDR1 is SEHNR, CDR2 FQNEAQ (reference sequence). The J segment lost 6 bases and the V segment lost 5 bases, leaving 4 bases of the junction unmatched. The CDR3 spans 15 residues.

This clonotype was counted a single time. V and J are TRBV11-2 and TRBJ2-6; D is uncertain. CDR3 length: 15 amino acids. Germline values: CDR1 SGHAT, CDR2 FQNNGV. Trimming took off 4 bases at V and 0 bases at J, with 7 bases between the two ends. The CDR3 DNA reads as TGTGCCAGCAGCTCGTGGGGCTCTGGGGCCAACGTCCTGACTTTC. This sequence encodes CASSSWGSGANVLTF.

CDR3 bases: TGCAGTGCTAGTAGCGAGACCCAGTACTTC. Protein product: CSASSETQYF. The genes are TRBV20-1 and TRBJ2-5, with no clear D. V lost 3 bases to trimming and J lost 5 bases, with 4 bases between them. The CDR3 has 10 residues. From germline, CDR1 is DFQATT and CDR2 SNEGSKA (reference sequence).

In its sample, this clonotype was seen a few times. CDR3 loop: CASRRVGGISGANVLTF. The CDR3 DNA reads as TGTGCCAGCAGGAGAGTAGGGGGGATTTCTGGGGCCAACGTCCTGACTTTC. V and J are TRBV6-6 and TRBJ2-6, with D perhaps TRBD1 or TRBD2 (6 bases each). The V end was cut by 6 bases, the J end by 1 base, with 16 bases between. The CDR3 loop spans 17 amino acids. Germline CDR1 is MNHNY and CDR2 is SVGAGI (reference sequence).

This clonotype turned up a few times. The rearrangement uses TRBV7-2 and TRBJ1-1; D not certain. The CDR3 length is 13 residues. Per the germline V gene, CDR1 is SGHTA and CDR2 is FQGNSA. The V end was cut by 5 bases, the J end by 4 bases, with 11 bases between. CDR3 sequence reads: CASSASLSTEAFF. The CDR3, as DNA: TGTGCCAGCAGCGCCAGTTTAAGCACTGAAGCTTTCTTT. The variable domain in full, with the rest retrieved from reference TRBV7-2 and TRBJ1-1, is GAGVSQSPSNKVTEKGKDVELRCDPISGHTALYWYRQSLGQGLEFLIYFQGNSAPDKSGLPSDRFSAERTGGSVSTLTIQRTQQEDSAVYLCASSASLSTEAFFGQGTRLTVV.